This T cell receptor (beta chain) was sequenced in a study of graft-versus-host responses after intestinal transplantation. Across the study: Multivisceral, liver-intestinal, or isolated intestinal grafts went to recipients. Tacrolimus plus steroids were given to all recipients for approximately 3 years, preceded by anti-thymocyte globulin induction. Study-level points and caveats: Peak circulating GvH clone levels were associated with early post-transplant HvG declines. Researchers found GvH clones in recipient marrow, and some showed up first in ileum or blood.

Details on this clone: Its antigen is currently unknown.

CDR1 is SGHNT, CDR2 YYREEE, per germline (reference sequence). The ends were cut back, 4 bases at V and 3 bases at J, with 10 bases in the middle. This CDR3 is built from 13 residues. TCRdb keeps only in-frame clones here, not all; method: immunoSEQ multiplex PCR. In the table there are tens of thousands of clones, 90% to 95% of which are singletons. The starting material was PBMCs, obtained almost 120 days after intestinal transplantation. The receptor was derived from a human patient who received an intestinal transplant, so some T cells may come from the graft donor. The rearrangement uses TRBV5-4 and TRBJ1-2; D might be TRBD1 (6 bases). In DNA, the CDR3 is TGTGCCAGCAGCGTACAGGGAGACTATGGCTACACCTTC. Translation: CASSVQGDYGYTF.